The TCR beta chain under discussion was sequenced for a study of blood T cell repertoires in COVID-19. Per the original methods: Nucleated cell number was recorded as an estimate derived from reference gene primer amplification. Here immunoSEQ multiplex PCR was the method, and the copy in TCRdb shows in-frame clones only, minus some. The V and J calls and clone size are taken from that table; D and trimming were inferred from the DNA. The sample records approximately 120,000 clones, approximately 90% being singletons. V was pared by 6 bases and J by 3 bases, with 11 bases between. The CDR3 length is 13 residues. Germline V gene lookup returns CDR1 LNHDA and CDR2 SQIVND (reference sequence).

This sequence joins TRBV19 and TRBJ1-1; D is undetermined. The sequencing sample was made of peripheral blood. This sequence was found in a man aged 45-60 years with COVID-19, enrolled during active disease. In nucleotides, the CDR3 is TGTGCCAGTAGCCCATCGGGTTACACTGAAGCTTTCTTT. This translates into CASSPSGYTEAFF. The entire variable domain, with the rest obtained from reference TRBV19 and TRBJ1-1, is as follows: DGGITQSPKYLFRKEGQNVTLSCEQNLNHDAMYWYRQDPGQGLRLIYYSQIVNDFQKGDIAEGYSVSREKKESFPLTVTSAQKNPTAFYLCASSPSGYTEAFFGQGTRLTVV.